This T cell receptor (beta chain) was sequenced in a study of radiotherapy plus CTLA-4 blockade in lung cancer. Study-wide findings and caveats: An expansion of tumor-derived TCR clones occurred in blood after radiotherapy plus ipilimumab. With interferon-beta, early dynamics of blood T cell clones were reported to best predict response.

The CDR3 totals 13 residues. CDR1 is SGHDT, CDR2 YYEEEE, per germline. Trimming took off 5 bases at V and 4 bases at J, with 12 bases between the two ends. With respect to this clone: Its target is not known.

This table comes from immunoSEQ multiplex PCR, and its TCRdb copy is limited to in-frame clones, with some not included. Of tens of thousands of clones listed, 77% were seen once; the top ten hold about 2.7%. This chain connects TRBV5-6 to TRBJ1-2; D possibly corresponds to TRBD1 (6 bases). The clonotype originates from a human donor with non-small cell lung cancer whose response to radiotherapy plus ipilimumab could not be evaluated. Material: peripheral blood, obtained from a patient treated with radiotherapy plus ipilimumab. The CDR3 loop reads CASRPTGIYGYTF. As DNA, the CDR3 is TGTGCCAGCAGACCGACAGGTATCTATGGCTACACCTTC.